Following are 13 T cell receptor beta chains from one sample sequenced in a study of blood T cell repertoires in COVID-19 (TCRdb year 2020). Preparation of the library involved the immunoSEQ multiplex PCR assay. Sourced from immuneACCESS, this table was stored by TCRdb with only in-frame sequences that have V and J called. A share of the clones is absent; for the studies checked, an unresolved V gene accounts for under half, and the remainder has no known explanation. The sample has 150,000 to 160,000 clones on record, around 85% of them singletons. The ten most abundant clones make up 0.63% of the sample. The sample comprised peripheral blood. The receptor source for this set is a man aged 60-69 years with COVID-19, enrolled during active disease.

This chain connects TRBV14 to TRBJ1-1; tentative D call: TRBD1 (6 bases). Germline V lookup: CDR1 SGHDN, CDR2 FVKESK. The CDR3 is made up of 17 amino acids. V lost 2 bases and J 6 bases, leaving 22 bases between the germline ends. The CDR3: CASSQPWDTASESEAFF. CDR3 sequence (DNA): TGTGCCAGCAGCCAACCCTGGGACACCGCCAGCGAGTCTGAAGCTTTCTTT.

The chain couples TRBV7-3 to TRBJ2-3; weak D call: TRBD2 (6 bases). CDR3 length equals 14 residues. CDR1 is SGHTA, CDR2 FQGTGA, per germline. The V end lost 4 bases, the J end lost 1 base, and 9 bases lay between the germline ends. The CDR3 region is CASSYSGGTDTQYF. The CDR3 nucleotides read TGTGCCAGCAGCTACTCGGGGGGCACAGATACGCAGTATTTT.

This clone appeared a few times. The CDR3 DNA sequence: TGTGCCAGCAGTTTTGACAGTCAATATGGCTACACCTTC. Translating gives CASSFDSQYGYTF. The rearrangement uses TRBV28 and TRBJ1-2; the D gene is possibly TRBD1 (5 bases). Trimming removed 3 bases from V and 5 bases from J, with 10 bases in between. This CDR3 is 13 amino acids long. CDR1 and CDR2 (germline): MDHEN, SYDVKM.

This clone was seen only once. A junction boundary mismatches the germline segment, possibly from a read error. V is TRBV10-3 and J is TRBJ2-7; the D is unclear. CDR1 ENHRY and CDR2 SYGVKD come from the germline V gene. The CDR3 runs 15 residues. The CDR3 DNA is TGTGCCATCAGTAGCAGCGCCCAAACTGTCTACGGGCAGTACTTC. Translated, it gives CAISSSAQTVYGQYF.

This clone turned up a few times. The genes are TRBV6-5 and TRBJ2-5; 9 bases map to TRBD2. The CDR3 is 14 amino acids. Germline loops: CDR1 MNHEY, CDR2 SVGAGI. The J segment lost 4 bases and the V segment lost 4 bases, leaving 4 bases of the junction unmatched. The CDR3 region is CASSSSGEIETQYF. CDR3 nucleotide sequence: TGTGCCAGCAGTTCTAGCGGGGAAATAGAGACCCAGTACTTC.

This chain connects TRBV19 to TRBJ1-4; 7 bases align to TRBD1. V lost 4 bases, J lost 3 bases, and 5 bases stayed unmatched. CDR3 length: 15 residues. Germline CDR1 LNHDA, CDR2 SQIVND (reference sequence). DNA for the CDR3: TGTGCCAGTAGTACCCAGGGGGTGTCTAATGAAAAACTGTTTTTT. This encodes CASSTQGVSNEKLFF.

The chain couples TRBV30 to TRBJ1-1, with a weak D call TRBD1 (5 bases). Germline V gene lookup returns CDR1 GTSNPN and CDR2 SVGIG (reference sequence). V lost 4 bases and J lost 6, with 9 bases in between. The length of the CDR3 is 11 residues. CDR3: CAWKQGAEAFF. CDR3 in DNA: TGTGCCTGGAAGCAGGGTGCTGAAGCTTTCTTT. Using reference TRBV30 and TRBJ1-1 for the parts outside the CDR3, the full variable domain is SQTIHQWPATLVQPVGSPLSLECTVEGTSNPNLYWYRQAAGRGLQLLFYSVGIGQISSEVPQNLSASRPQDRQFILSSKKLLLSDSGFYLCAWKQGAEAFFGQGTRLTVV.

The genes are TRBV24-1 and TRBJ1-4; perhaps TRBD1 as D (5 bases). The CDR3 is 16 residues long. The germline CDR1 and CDR2 sequences are KGHDR and SFDVKD. V lost 3 bases to trimming and J lost 8 bases, with 18 bases between them. The CDR3 region is CATSDASPVGGEKLFF. CDR3 DNA sequence: TGTGCCACCAGTGATGCCTCTCCCGTGGGGGGAGAAAAACTGTTTTTT.

The rearrangement joins TRBV5-8 to TRBJ1-2, with D perhaps matching TRBD1 (6 bases). Germline V gene sequence: CDR1 SGHTS, CDR2 YDEGEE. The V end was cut by 2 bases, the J end by 2 bases, with 16 bases between. The CDR3 totals 16 residues. The CDR3 region is CASSFVRGHPNYGYTF. The CDR3 coding sequence is TGTGCCAGCAGCTTCGTCAGGGGACATCCGAACTATGGCTACACCTTC.

Comments on this clone: A junction boundary mismatches the germline segment, possibly from a read error. The V call is TRBV9, the J call TRBJ1-1, with D unresolved. CDR3 length: 12 amino acids. CDR1 and CDR2 from the germline V gene are SGDLS and YYNGEE. The CDR3 here is CATSPPQLAAFF. DNA for the CDR3: TGTGCCACCAGCCCACCCCAATTAGCAGCTTTCTTT.

This chain connects TRBV6-5 to TRBJ2-7, with D perhaps TRBD1 (6 bases). Per germline, CDR1 MNHEY and CDR2 SVGAGI. The CDR3 loop spans 13 amino acids. V gave up 0 bases and J gave up 6 bases, with 9 bases separating them. Written as DNA, the CDR3 is TGTGCCAGCAGTTACTCGAACAGGGCCGAGCAGTACTTC. It codes for CASSYSNRAEQYF.

V is TRBV4-3 and J is TRBJ1-5; 7 bases align to TRBD1. V was pared by 4 bases and J by 7 bases, with 7 bases of the junction left unmatched. CDR3 size: 14 residues. Germline V lookup: CDR1 LGHNA, CDR2 YSLEER. The CDR3 reads CASSPHRGPQPQHF. CDR3 in DNA: TGCGCCAGCAGCCCTCACAGGGGACCACAGCCCCAGCATTTT.

The V gene is TRBV11-3, the J gene TRBJ2-2, with 11 bases that match TRBD1. V trimming: 5 bases; J trimming: 6 bases; junction bases outside the gene matches: 8. This CDR3 spans 16 amino acids. CDR1 is SGHNT and CDR2 is YENEEA in the germline V gene. The CDR3 loop reads CASSLRTGGMPGELFF. The CDR3 DNA reads TGTGCCAGCAGCCTCCGGACAGGGGGCATGCCCGGGGAGCTGTTTTTT.